This T cell receptor beta chain is drawn from a study of T cell clonotyping in hematopoietic cell transplantation. Study-level findings and limits: At the given depth, recipient repertoires were over 97% de novo clonotypes. Broader posttransplant TCR repertoire diversity was predicted by graft donor and pretransplant recipient Inverse Simpson Index values. Recipient TCR diversity dropped after transplant; expanded clonotypes rose from day 30 to 180.

Notes on this clone: No antigen is known for it.

The V segment lost 4 bases and the J segment 7 bases; nucleotides outside the gene matches: 9. Germline loops: CDR1 SGHNT, CDR2 YYREEE (reference sequence). The CDR3 length is 16 residues. TCRdb's table, derived via immunoSEQ multiplex PCR, lists solely in-frame clones and lacks some. The sample records roughly 16,000 clones, approximately 83% being singletons. V usage is TRBV5-4 and J usage is TRBJ2-2; TRBD2 matches 11 bases. This TCR derives from a woman aged 40 to 55 in good health. Some clones in this sample may be carry-over from other donors' samples. Sequenced: peripheral blood mononuclear cells. This CDR3 is CASSPTSGIGGGELFF. The CDR3 DNA reads TGTGCCAGCAGCCCGACTAGCGGGATAGGCGGCGGGGAGCTGTTTTTT.